Sample share makes the clone carrying this T cell receptor beta chain large. Its antigen is undetermined. The CDR3 contains 14 residues. V was trimmed by 4 bases and J by 6 bases, leaving 12 bases between them. Germline CDR1 reads PRHDT; CDR2 reads FYEKMQ (reference sequence). The protocol was immunoSEQ multiplex PCR, while the TCRdb copy is restricted to in-frame clones and leaves out a portion. The data hold some 340,000 clones, with about nine tenths observed a single time. This entry is derived from a study of cytomegalovirus exposure and HLA in healthy donors. General study findings and limits: Subsequent analysis of the 110 or so validation repertoires found a tendency for first-cohort TCR clusters to co-occur. There were three CMV-associated chains whose specificity for CMV antigens was confirmed in vitro.

The donors were part of the validation cohort, which consisted of over a hundred subjects and was separate from the first cohort of several hundred subjects. The sequence was obtained from a woman aged 30 to 39 in good health and CMV-seropositive. Specimen: PBMCs. The chain joins TRBV13 to TRBJ1-4; tentatively, D is TRBD1 (5 bases). CDR3: CASSSKGWDEKLFF. Written as DNA, the CDR3 is TGTGCCAGCAGCTCCAAGGGGTGGGATGAAAAACTGTTTTTT.